This entry lists 29 T cell receptor beta chains sequenced from one sample in a study of T cell repertoires in cytomegalovirus infection. These receptors lack a known antigen. One entry per CDR3 protein results from TCRdb running MiXCR on the reads. The table shows more than 45,000 distinct CDR3 sequences, with 25% to 40% occurring only once. Material for sequencing was PBMCs, sequenced either directly or after in vitro stimulation (not recorded which). These receptors came from a human donor in good health (CMV status not recorded). Some clones in this sample may be carry-over from other donors' samples.

This clonotype was counted only a few times. V and J are TRBV20-1 and TRBJ2-3; 11 bases map to TRBD2. The CDR3 is 19 residues long. The germline V gene has CDR1 DFQATT and CDR2 SNEGSKA (reference sequence). V was pared by 1 base and J by 0 bases, with 12 bases of the junction left unmatched. The CDR3 sequence: CSARAPGGGTSGSTDTQYF. The CDR3 DNA reads as TGCAGTGCTAGAGCGCCCGGAGGGGGGACTAGCGGTAGCACAGATACGCAGTATTTT.

There are many counts of this clonotype. This CDR3 is CASSLDFGDGELFF. The CDR3 DNA sequence: TGTGCCAGCAGCTTAGATTTCGGGGACGGGGAGCTGTTTTTT. V gene TRBV11-3 combines with J gene TRBJ2-2, with D maybe TRBD2 (5 bases). Germline CDR1 and CDR2: SGHNT and YENEEA. V shed 0 bases and J shed 7 bases, with 9 bases lying between them. The CDR3 covers 14 residues.

This clonotype was observed a few times. V gene TRBV12-3 or TRBV12-4 combines with J gene TRBJ1-4; D is undetermined. The CDR3 extends over 14 amino acids. Trimming took off 0 bases at V and 7 bases at J, with 9 bases between the two ends. The CDR3: CASSLATAGEKLFF. The CDR3 DNA is TGTGCCAGCAGTTTAGCAACGGCTGGTGAAAAACTGTTTTTT.

This clonotype occurred a few times. The chain is built from TRBV6-2 or TRBV6-3 and TRBJ2-1; the match to TRBD2 covers 8 bases. Germline loops: CDR1 MNHEY, CDR2 SVGEGT. Trimming removed 2 bases from V and 9 bases from J; junction bases left unmatched: 3. The CDR3 covers 13 residues. CDR3 sequence (DNA): TGTGCCAGCAGTTACGGGACTAGTATTGAGCAGTTCTTC. It encodes CASSYGTSIEQFF.

This clonotype was found a few times. The gene calls are TRBV7-6 and TRBJ2-3; TRBD2 is a possible D gene (5 bases). Germline V CDR1 and CDR2: SGHVS, FNYEAQ. CDR3 length: 15 residues. Trimming stripped 5 bases from V and 2 bases from J, with 14 bases between. CDR3 sequence reads: CASSLTQRTTDTQYF. The CDR3 nucleotides read TGTGCCAGCAGCCTGACACAGCGGACCACAGATACGCAGTATTTT.

V usage is TRBV18 and J usage is TRBJ2-2, with TRBD2 identical over 11 bases. The CDR3 is 15 amino acids. V was pared by 6 bases and J by 7 bases, with 7 bases of the junction left unmatched. Germline V gene lookup returns CDR1 KGHSH and CDR2 LQKENI. The CDR3 loop is CASSPGTSGDGELFF. The CDR3, as DNA: TGTGCCAGCTCTCCGGGGACTAGCGGAGACGGGGAGCTGTTTTTT.

The chain links TRBV12-3 or TRBV12-4 to TRBJ1-2, with a tentative D call TRBD1 (5 bases). Trimming removed 6 bases from V and 1 base from J, with 18 bases in between. The CDR3 loop spans 16 amino acids. The CDR3 sequence: CASSQTVPGVNYGYTF. The CDR3 DNA reads as TGTGCCAGCAGCCAAACCGTCCCGGGGGTTAACTATGGCTACACCTTC.

By sample share, this clonotype is medium-sized. The V gene is TRBV27, the J gene TRBJ2-7; maybe TRBD1 (5 bases). Germline assignment: CDR1 MNHEY and CDR2 SMNVEV (reference sequence). The CDR3 is 14 amino acids. Trimming pared 2 bases from V and 3 bases from J, leaving 11 bases between. Written as DNA, the CDR3 is TGTGCCAGCAGTTTACAGGGCGGTAACTACGAGCAGTACTTC. Translated: CASSLQGGNYEQYF.

This clonotype was recorded a few times. The chain links TRBV15 to TRBJ1-5; weak D call: TRBD1 (6 bases). The CDR3 runs 15 residues. CDR1 is LNHNV and CDR2 is YYDKDF in the germline V gene (reference sequence). The V and J ends lost 3 bases and 6 bases respectively, with 15 bases between them. The CDR3 sequence: CATSRAPGAGQPQHF. The CDR3 DNA reads as TGTGCCACCAGCAGGGCCCCGGGGGCCGGTCAGCCCCAGCATTTT. Based on the CDR3 plus reference TRBV15 and TRBJ1-5, the full variable domain is DAMVIQNPRYQVTQFGKPVTLSCSQTLNHNVMYWYQQKSSQAPKLLFHYYDKDFNNEADTPDNFQSRRPNTSFCFLDIRSPGLGDTAMYLCATSRAPGAGQPQHFGDGTRLSIL.

This chain links TRBV10-3 with TRBJ2-3, with TRBD2 identical over 13 bases. This CDR3 spans 17 amino acids. Losses at the gene ends were 9 bases for V and 1 base for J; bases not matched to a gene: 10. CDR1 is ENHRY, CDR2 SYGVKD, per germline. The CDR3 DNA is TGTGCCATTACTAGCGGGGGGGCCCAAAATCGCACAGATACGCAGTATTTT. Translation: CAITSGGAQNRTDTQYF.

The chain has TRBV11-2 and TRBJ2-1, with TRBD1 matching over 7 bases. Per the germline V gene, CDR1 is SGHAT and CDR2 is FQNNGV. CDR3 size: 14 residues. J was trimmed by 6 bases and V by 3 bases; bases with no gene match: 5. The CDR3 bases are TGTGCCAGCAGCTTCGACAGGGTAGCCAATGAGCAGTTCTTC. Its translation: CASSFDRVANEQFF.

This clonotype was seen only a few times. CDR3 in DNA: TGTGCCAGCAGTGAAGTGACAGGGGGCCGAAGGGGCAATCAGCCCCAGCATTTT. Encoded protein: CASSEVTGGRRGNQPQHF. V usage is TRBV6-1 and J usage is TRBJ1-5, with TRBD1 identical over 10 bases. The germline V gene encodes CDR1 MNHNS and CDR2 SASEGT. The CDR3 contains 18 residues. The V and J ends lost 1 base and 2 bases, in that order; junction bases with no gene match: 8.

The genes are TRBV4-2 and TRBJ2-3; 10 bases line up with TRBD1. With 0 bases clipped from V and 4 bases from J, the junction kept 4 bases outside the gene matches. CDR1 is LGHNA and CDR2 is YNFKEQ in the germline V gene. The CDR3 sequence is 16 residues long. CDR3 region: CASSQEGTGVPDTQYF. For the CDR3, the DNA is TGTGCCAGCAGCCAAGAAGGGACAGGGGTTCCAGATACGCAGTATTTT.

The chain carries TRBV12-3 or TRBV12-4 and TRBJ1-2, with D tentatively TRBD1 (5 bases). Trimming shortened V by 3 bases and J by 6 bases, and 8 bases separated the two germline ends. The CDR3 runs to 12 residues. The CDR3 region is CASSLAGNGYTF. Here the CDR3 DNA reads TGTGCCAGCAGTTTGGCAGGGAATGGCTACACCTTC.

This clonotype occurred many times. The chain carries TRBV7-2 and TRBJ1-2; D may be TRBD1 (5 bases). Germline V lookup: CDR1 SGHTA, CDR2 FQGNSA. Trimming shortened V by 4 bases and J by 3 bases, and 15 bases separated the two germline ends. CDR3 length: 15 amino acids. CDR3 nucleotides: TGTGCCAGCAGCTCCAACTACCAGGGTGACTATGGCTACACCTTC. Its translation: CASSSNYQGDYGYTF.

This clonotype came up a few times. The genes are TRBV20-1 and TRBJ1-5; D gene unclear. V lost 2 bases, J lost 4 bases, and 9 bases lay in between. The germline V gene has CDR1 DFQATT and CDR2 SNEGSKA (reference sequence). CDR3 length: 13 amino acids. CDR3 coding DNA: TGCAGTGCTAGATCGGACCTGAATCAGCCCCAGCATTTT. Protein sequence: CSARSDLNQPQHF.

This clonotype showed up just a few times. V and J are TRBV20-1 and TRBJ1-5; weak D call: TRBD1 (5 bases). Per germline, CDR1 DFQATT and CDR2 SNEGSKA (reference sequence). Trimming took 6 bases from V and 4 from J, leaving 13 bases between them. The CDR3 runs to 13 residues. The CDR3 region is CSAAGTINQPQHF. CDR3 nucleotides: TGCAGTGCGGCCGGGACTATTAATCAGCCCCAGCATTTT.

The chain carries TRBV12-3 or TRBV12-4 and TRBJ1-5; D unclear. This CDR3 spans 12 amino acids. Between the trimmed V and J ends, which lost 1 base and 9 bases, there was a span of 7 bases. The CDR3 reads CASSLEAGPQHF. For the CDR3, the DNA is TGTGCCAGCAGTTTAGAGGCAGGGCCCCAGCATTTT.

The gene calls are TRBV12-3 or TRBV12-4 and TRBJ2-2; possibly TRBD1 or TRBD2 for D (6 bases each). Trimming took off 6 bases at V and 7 bases at J, with 15 bases between the two ends. The CDR3 sequence is 14 residues long. The CDR3 loop reads CASSPGGPGGELFF. CDR3 nucleotide sequence: TGTGCCAGCAGCCCTGGGGGGCCCGGCGGGGAGCTGTTTTTT.

This clonotype was detected only a few times. The V gene is TRBV7-9, the J gene TRBJ2-7, with TRBD1 as a possible D gene (6 bases). V lost 3 bases, J lost 0 bases, and 18 bases lay in between. The CDR3 spans 17 residues. Germline V gene lookup returns CDR1 SEHNR and CDR2 FQNEAQ (reference sequence). CDR3 amino acids: CASSFVYTGPDSYEQYF. DNA of the CDR3: TGTGCCAGCAGCTTTGTATACACAGGGCCGGACTCCTACGAGCAGTACTTC.

V gene TRBV20-1 combines with J gene TRBJ1-1; D is possibly TRBD1 (5 bases). The V end was cut by 3 bases, the J end by 4 bases, with 12 bases between. Germline-derived CDR1 and CDR2 are DFQATT and SNEGSKA (reference sequence). This CDR3 is built from 13 residues. DNA of the CDR3: TGCAGTGCTAGGGTGGGGGAGGGCACTGAAGCTTTCTTT. Translating gives CSARVGEGTEAFF.

This clonotype was seen more than once but under ten times. This chain uses TRBV7-2 with TRBJ2-3; D is uncertain. There are 14 residues in the CDR3. The germline V gene has CDR1 SGHTA and CDR2 FQGNSA. Trimming cost V 1 base and J 5 bases, with 10 bases left between them. CDR3 in amino acids: CASSLEAFGDTQYF. The CDR3 nucleotides are TGTGCCAGCAGCTTAGAGGCCTTTGGAGATACGCAGTATTTT.

This chain uses TRBV10-3 with TRBJ2-1; D not certain. The germline V gene has CDR1 ENHRY and CDR2 SYGVKD. V was pared by 2 bases and J by 9 bases, with 11 bases between. The CDR3 contains 13 residues. The CDR3 DNA is TGTGCCATCAGTGAGCTATTGACTGCTGAGCAGTTCTTC. Protein sequence: CAISELLTAEQFF.

The chain carries TRBV10-3 and TRBJ2-7; 9 bases are a match to TRBD1. The CDR3 has 14 residues. Per germline, CDR1 ENHRY and CDR2 SYGVKD. Germline trimming cut 6 bases from V and 3 bases from J; bases unmatched to any gene: 6. CDR3 in DNA: TGTGCCATCAGGGGGACAGGGACAATCTACGAGCAGTACTTC. It yields the protein CAIRGTGTIYEQYF.

The V call is TRBV11-2, the J call TRBJ2-5; the match to TRBD1 covers 7 bases. The junction had 14 bases not matched to a gene; V was cut back by 5 bases and J by 5 bases. This CDR3 contains 16 residues. Germline V CDR1 and CDR2: SGHAT, FQNNGV. CDR3 loop: CASSLWTGAVNETQYF. In nucleotides, the CDR3 is TGTGCCAGCAGCCTATGGACAGGAGCAGTTAACGAGACCCAGTACTTC.

As for this clonotype: Since the CDR3 does not end with the conserved phenylalanine or tryptophan, this likely comes from a read error. This chain links TRBV5-4 with TRBJ2-1; no clear D gene. V shed 3 bases and J shed 4 bases, with 17 bases lying between them. From germline, CDR1 is SGHNT and CDR2 YYREEE (reference sequence). The CDR3 spans 16 residues. CDR3 residues: CASSYGPDFVYNEQFV. In nucleotides, the CDR3 is TGTGCCAGCAGCTACGGTCCGGATTTCGTGTACAATGAGCAGTTCGTC.

CDR3 coding DNA: TGCAGTGCTAGGGACGGTTCCTACGAGCAGTACTTC. It codes for CSARDGSYEQYF. The rearrangement joins TRBV20-1 to TRBJ2-7, with D uncertain. Trimming stripped 3 bases from V and 1 base from J, with 7 bases between. Germline CDR1 DFQATT, CDR2 SNEGSKA (reference sequence). The CDR3 contains 12 residues.

This clonotype occurred once. The V and J genes are TRBV29-1 and TRBJ2-3, with 8 bases fitting TRBD1. The V gene's germline CDR1 is SQVTM and CDR2 ANQGSEA. With 6 bases clipped from V and 4 bases from J, the junction kept 6 bases outside the gene matches. CDR3 size: 13 residues. This CDR3 reads CSVRRGQPDTQYF. The CDR3 DNA reads TGCAGCGTACGCAGGGGGCAGCCAGATACGCAGTATTTT.

Only a few counts were recorded for this clonotype. V usage is TRBV5-6 and J usage is TRBJ2-1; D may be TRBD2 (5 bases). Germline CDR1 is SGHDT and CDR2 is YYEEEE. The CDR3 runs to 17 residues. The V end lost 3 bases, the J end lost 7 bases, and 23 bases lay between the germline ends. The CDR3 region has the DNA TGTGCCAGCAGCTCGCTACTTCTTTGGAGGTCGCTAAATGAGCAGTTCTTC. Translating it yields CASSSLLLWRSLNEQFF. The full variable domain, rest sourced from reference TRBV5-6 and TRBJ2-1, is DAGVTQSPTHLIKTRGQQVTLRCSPKSGHDTVSWYQQALGQGPQFIFQYYEEEERQRGNFPDRFSGHQFPNYSSELNVNALLLGDSALYLCASSSLLLWRSLNEQFFGPGTRLTVL.